Below, 15 T cell receptor beta chains from the same sample are listed, as sequenced in a study of regulatory T cells in long-lasting Graves disease. The sample's time point: newly diagnosed GD, antithyroid drugs for less than 3 months. From PBMCs, RNA was extracted and then used to make the TCR library. Construction of TCR beta libraries relied on iRepertoire HTBI primers and on Arm-PCR targeting CDR3 regions. A single record per CDR3 protein comes from TCRdb applying MiXCR to the multiplex PCR reads. The table has about 470,000 distinct CDR3 sequences, about 16% seen once. This same sample was also taken into another study, of T cells in Graves' hyperthyroidism and ophthalmopathy.

Specimen: peripheral blood mononuclear cells (PBMCs), collected at new diagnosis, from a patient treated with antithyroid drugs. Receptors originate from a man aged 40-49 years with Graves disease.

This clonotype was seen many times. The chain joins TRBV30 to TRBJ2-7; 10 nucleotides line up with TRBD1. Germline V lookup: CDR1 GTSNPN, CDR2 SVGIG (reference sequence). The CDR3 is 14 residues long. V trimming: 5 bases; J trimming: 7 bases; junction bases outside the gene matches: 11. The CDR3 DNA is TGTGCCTGGGGGACAGGGGTGATCCTACGAGAGCAGTACTTC. Its protein product is CAWGTGVILREQYF.

In the case of this clonotype: A much larger clone lies one base from this, so it may be a read error. The rearrangement joins TRBV12-5 to TRBJ2-6; D may be TRBD2 (5 bases). Germline V gene data show CDR1 as LGHNT and CDR2 as FRNRAP. The CDR3 loop spans 15 amino acids. The V gene lost 5 bases and the J gene lost 0 bases, with 8 bases spanning the gap. The CDR3 DNA sequence: TGTGCTAGTGGTCACGGGGACTCTGGGGCCAACGTCCTGACTTTC. Its protein product is CASGHGDSGANVLTF.

Details on this clonotype: This may stem from a read error, because a much larger clone lies one nucleotide away. The chain couples TRBV6-4 to TRBJ1-2; a weak D match, TRBD1 (5 bases). The CDR3 has 13 residues. From germline, CDR1 is MRHNA and CDR2 SNTAGT. The CDR3 sequence: CAGSDVGGGGYTF. CDR3 DNA: TGTGCCGGCAGTGACGTGGGGGGTGGCGGCTACACCTTC.

This clonotype was counted ten times or more. This rearrangement joins TRBV11-3 to TRBJ2-1; D is undetermined. V was pared by 1 base and J by 8 bases, with 18 bases between. The CDR3 length is 16 residues. CDR1 is SGHNT and CDR2 is YENEEA in the germline V gene. This CDR3 reads CASSLGDSRGLDEQFF. The DNA for the CDR3 is TGTGCCAGCAGCTTAGGCGACTCCCGCGGTTTGGATGAGCAGTTCTTC.

This clonotype was recorded at least ten times. V and J are TRBV11-2 and TRBJ2-7, with TRBD2 matching over 8 bases. Losses at the gene ends were 4 bases for V and 3 bases for J; bases not matched to a gene: 14. Per germline, CDR1 SGHAT and CDR2 FQNNGV. The CDR3 covers 17 residues. As DNA, the CDR3 is TGTGCCAGCAGCTCAACACGCAAGCGGGAGAGGTTCTACGAGCAGTACTTC. The encoded protein is CASSSTRKRERFYEQYF.

This chain connects TRBV7-9 to TRBJ2-1; no clear D. The CDR3 spans 14 residues. Germline V lookup: CDR1 SEHNR, CDR2 FQNEAQ (reference sequence). V was clipped by 3 bases and J by 0 bases, with 6 bases between them. In DNA, the CDR3 is TGTGCCAGCAGCTTGGTTAACTCCTACAATGAGCAGTTCTTC. Protein: CASSLVNSYNEQFF.

The V gene is TRBV7-2, the J gene TRBJ2-2, with D perhaps matching TRBD1 (6 bases). The CDR3 runs to 20 residues. Per the germline V gene, CDR1 is SGHTA and CDR2 is FQGNSA. Between the trimmed V and J ends, which lost 1 base and 3 bases, there was a span of 24 bases. CDR3 protein: CASSLVDKTGHWAYTGELFF. CDR3 nucleotides: TGTGCCAGCAGCTTAGTGGATAAGACAGGACATTGGGCCTACACCGGGGAGCTGTTTTTT.

Only a few counts were recorded for this clonotype. The chain couples TRBV5-4 to TRBJ2-7; a possible D gene is TRBD2 (6 bases). This CDR3 region has 15 residues. Germline V CDR1 and CDR2: SGHNT, YYREEE (reference sequence). The ends were cut back, 2 bases at V and 2 bases at J, with 14 bases in the middle. Here the CDR3 reads CASSLPGERAYEQYF. The CDR3 DNA reads TGTGCCAGCAGCTTACCGGGGGAAAGGGCCTACGAGCAGTACTTC. Full variable domain (missing parts from reference TRBV5-4 and TRBJ2-7): ETGVTQSPTHLIKTRGQQVTLRCSSQSGHNTVSWYQQALGQGPQFIFQYYREEENGRGNFPPRFSGLQFPNYSSELNVNALELDDSALYLCASSLPGERAYEQYFGPGTRLTVT.

This clonotype was recorded a few times. Here the CDR3 DNA reads TGTGCCAGCAGCTCACCCCTGTGGGGCGGGGGCGCGAACACCGGGGAGCTGTTTTTT. Translating gives CASSSPLWGGGANTGELFF. V gene TRBV7-2 combines with J gene TRBJ2-2; D perhaps matches TRBD2 (7 bases). CDR1 and CDR2 from the germline V gene are SGHTA and FQGNSA. CDR3 length: 19 residues. V shed 4 bases and J shed 0 bases, with 21 bases lying between them.

This clonotype occurred a few times. The chain recombines TRBV30 with TRBJ2-1, with D unresolved. Between the trimmed V and J ends, which lost 0 bases and 3 bases, there was a span of 6 bases. Germline V gene sequence: CDR1 GTSNPN, CDR2 SVGIG (reference sequence). This CDR3 contains 13 residues. The CDR3 coding sequence is TGTGCCTGGAGTGTAGGCGGCTACAATGAGCAGTTCTTC. Its translation: CAWSVGGYNEQFF. Supplemented by reference TRBV30 and TRBJ2-1, the full variable domain reads SQTIHQWPATLVQPVGSPLSLECTVEGTSNPNLYWYRQAAGRGLQLLFYSVGIGQISSEVPQNLSASRPQDRQFILSSKKLLLSDSGFYLCAWSVGGYNEQFFGPGTRLTVL.

This clonotype was seen more than once but under ten times. This rearrangement joins TRBV30 to TRBJ1-3, with D perhaps TRBD1 (6 bases). The CDR3 length is 12 residues. Per the germline V gene, CDR1 is GTSNPN and CDR2 is SVGIG (reference sequence). The V end was cut by 8 bases, the J end by 7 bases, with 15 bases between. CDR3 DNA sequence: TGTGCCCACGGGGGGGGGCACAACACCATATATTTT. The encoded protein is CAHGGGHNTIYF. Filled out from reference TRBV30 and TRBJ1-3, the complete variable domain reads SQTIHQWPATLVQPVGSPLSLECTVEGTSNPNLYWYRQAAGRGLQLLFYSVGIGQISSEVPQNLSASRPQDRQFILSSKKLLLSDSGFYLCAHGGGHNTIYFGEGSWLTVV.

The table lists this clonotype with many counts. The rearrangement uses TRBV6-2 or TRBV6-3 and TRBJ2-5; D is unresolved. Trimming took 5 bases from V and 2 from J, leaving 15 bases between them. Germline V CDR1 and CDR2: MNHEY, SVGEGT. The CDR3 has 15 residues. The CDR3 bases are TGTGCCAGCAGTGAAGTCGGAAGGGAACAAGAGACCCAGTACTTC. This translates into CASSEVGREQETQYF.

V is TRBV30 and J is TRBJ2-5; 8 nucleotides line up with TRBD2. Germline trimming cut 2 bases from V and 4 bases from J; bases unmatched to any gene: 3. The length of the CDR3 is 13 residues. Germline V lookup: CDR1 GTSNPN, CDR2 SVGIG (reference sequence). The chain's CDR3 is CAWSRLAGETQYF. In DNA form, the CDR3 reads TGTGCCTGGAGTCGCCTAGCGGGAGAGACCCAGTACTTC.

This clonotype showed up many times. This sequence joins TRBV11-2 and TRBJ2-7, with a weak D call TRBD1 (6 bases). Deletions cut 1 base from V and 5 bases from J, with 15 bases between. Per the germline V gene, CDR1 is SGHAT and CDR2 is FQNNGV. The length of the CDR3 is 15 residues. CDR3 DNA sequence: TGTGCCAGCAGCTTAGGGGCAGGGGATACTGACGAGCAGTACTTC. It yields the protein CASSLGAGDTDEQYF.

This chain uses TRBV20-1 with TRBJ2-2; D is possibly TRBD2 (5 bases). Trimming removed 0 bases from V and 7 bases from J, with 12 bases in between. CDR3 size: 14 residues. Germline CDR1 is DFQATT and CDR2 is SNEGSKA (reference sequence). This CDR3 reads CSARDTQRDGELFF. DNA for the CDR3: TGCAGTGCTAGAGATACACAGAGGGACGGGGAGCTGTTTTTT.